This section outlines one TCR beta chain sequence together with its context. No antigen is known for it. One base away there is no much larger clone; base qualities are not given. These data belong to a study of glioma-infiltrating T cells (dated by TCRdb to 2016 to 2017). Some background on the complete study: Sequencing of TCR alpha- and beta-chain repertoires was performed on glioma tissue, on non-neoplastic brain tissue, and on matched peripheral blood mononuclear cells. To measure how far tissue and blood T-cell populations diverged, each tissue-infiltrating repertoire was compared against the peripheral blood repertoire of the same patient. Three low-grade glioma patients, about eight primary glioblastoma patients and three non-glioma patients contributing non-neoplastic brain tissue were included in the paired cohort.

What the authors observed across the whole study: Tissue and blood shared very few CDR3 sequences, a result attributed to high CDR3 diversity and limited sampling. VJ-independent divergence between tissue and blood was lower than expected in non-neoplastic patients but higher than expected in all gliomas, particularly low-grade gliomas. The group comparisons were based on small numbers of patients: three non-neoplastic, three low-grade glioma and about eight glioblastoma patients.

Compared with germline, V lacks 9 bases and J lacks 4 bases; bases without a gene match: 8. Measured from the cysteine to the phenylalanine, the CDR3 is 14 residues long. The CDR3 DNA has 42 bases and is translated from base 1. CDR1 and CDR2, per the germline V gene, are SNHLY and FYNNEI. TCR alpha and beta CDR3 regions were amplified with the iRepertoire nested amplicon-rescue multiplex PCR (arm-PCR) platform from RNA. For one-step reverse transcription and amplification, roughly 95-450 ng of tissue mRNA or PBMC total RNA was used as input. Following bead purification, Illumina adapters were added by a secondary multiplex PCR, and the libraries were gel-purified between 200 and 400 bp. Internal 6-nucleotide barcodes were carried by the libraries and were used for demultiplexing. Sequencing of the libraries was done on an Illumina MiSeq using 2x220 or 2x250 nucleotide paired-end reads. For the original study's pipeline: Paired reads were merged with FLASH 1.2.11 and aligned to the GRCh37 human genome with BWA-MEM before extracting TRA and TRB reads. An IMGT-derived reference of cassette sequences and CDR3 motifs, with pseudogenes included, was used for V and J assignment. Reads were translated in three frames, and productive CDR3s were defined as those with a C...FGXG motif and no stop codons. A clonotype was defined as a unique combination of a V-J cassette pair and a CDR3 amino acid sequence. Filtering of reads was based on Hamming distance, with the threshold set by the sequence error rate of each sample in mapped regions. The public reads were run again by TCRdb, first through fastp at Q25 and then through MiXCR, and only productive beta chains were kept. Under each unique CDR3 protein, matching rows form one entry showing the most common genes and DNA. The V and J calls here are based on TCRdb, not the publication. The sample contains about 89,000 distinct CDR3 sequences, 20% to 25% of them found a single time. The ten largest clones take up 6.7% of the sample.

The chain is made from TRBV2 and TRBJ2-7, and TRBD2 aligns with 11 junction nucleotides. The sequenced material came from glioma tissue, nonneoplastic brain tissue, or PBMCs (not recorded which). This TCR was recovered from a human donor with low-grade glioma or glioblastoma, undergoing nonglioma brain surgery, or in good health (not recorded which). CDR3 protein: CASRPGLAVYEQYF. The nucleotide sequence is TGTGCCAGTAGACCGGGACTAGCGGTTTACGAGCAGTACTTC.